The 22 T cell receptor beta chains below all came from one sample that was sequenced in a study of OX40 agonist ivuxolimab in advanced cancers. Receptor amplification or capture employed the immunoSEQ multiplex PCR assay. This immuneACCESS table, as held by TCRdb, lists in-frame sequences with V and J called but not all clones. Of the missing ones, under half trace to an unresolved V gene in checked studies; the others have no known cause. Here the sample has 73,000 or so clones; almost 90% occur a single time. The top ten clones comprise under 0.9% of the sample. The sequenced sample was CD4+ or CD8+ T cells sorted from blood, obtained in a trial of the OX40 agonist ivuxolimab. The receptors were sampled from an adult with an advanced solid tumor such as melanoma, head and neck, liver or kidney cancer.

The chain recombines TRBV20-1 with TRBJ2-7; D not resolved. The ends were cut back, 1 base at V and 3 bases at J, with 4 bases in the middle. Germline-derived CDR1 and CDR2 are DFQATT and SNEGSKA (reference sequence). This CDR3 contains 11 residues. CDR3 nucleotide sequence: TGCAGTGCTAGAGCCAACTACGAGCAGTACTTC. Protein: CSARANYEQYF.

The chain employs TRBV5-4 and TRBJ2-3, with D possibly being TRBD2 (5 bases). In germline, CDR1 is SGHNT, CDR2 YYREEE (reference sequence). The CDR3 is made up of 15 amino acids. V lost 4 bases and J 0 bases, leaving 12 bases between the germline ends. CDR3 protein: CASSMRVTSTDTQYF. Written as DNA, the CDR3 is TGTGCCAGCAGCATGAGGGTTACTAGCACAGATACGCAGTATTTT.

This clone was observed a single time. This CDR3 reads CATSRQYSLAQYF. For the CDR3, the DNA is TGTGCCACCAGCAGACAATACTCCTTGGCCCAGTACTTC. The chain carries TRBV15 and TRBJ2-5; D not certain. The CDR3 has 13 amino acids. Trimming removed 2 bases from V and 9 bases from J, with 13 bases in between. The germline gives CDR1 LNHNV, CDR2 YYDKDF (reference sequence).

This chain joins TRBV2 and TRBJ2-3, with 9 bases that match TRBD1. J gave up 4 bases and V 5 bases, and 4 bases lay outside the gene matches. CDR1 is SNHLY, CDR2 FYNNEI, per germline. CDR3 length: 14 residues. Here the CDR3 DNA reads TGTGCCAGCAGTACAGGGGGCCCGCCAGATACGCAGTATTTT. Translation: CASSTGGPPDTQYF.

The sample holds a few counts of this clone. The chain recombines TRBV6-1 with TRBJ1-5; TRBD1 is a possible D gene (6 bases). There are 13 residues in the CDR3. Deletions cut 7 bases from V and 5 bases from J, with 12 bases between. CDR1 and CDR2 (germline): MNHNS, SASEGT. DNA of the CDR3: TGTGCCAGCACCGCAGGGGCTGATCAGCCCCAGCATTTT. Its translation: CASTAGADQPQHF.

This clone has a single count. V and J are TRBV10-3 and TRBJ1-5; D ambiguous. Germline-derived CDR1 and CDR2 are ENHRY and SYGVKD. This CDR3 is 15 amino acids long. V was cut by 2 bases and J by 1 base, with 9 bases left in between. CDR3 region: CAISEAGLSNQPQHF. The CDR3 nucleotides read TGTGCCATCAGTGAGGCGGGTCTAAGCAATCAGCCCCAGCATTTT.

Here the CDR3 reads CASSVGRLEETQYF. Here the CDR3 DNA reads TGTGCCAGCAGCGTAGGACGGCTAGAAGAGACCCAGTACTTC. The chain links TRBV9 to TRBJ2-5, with D unresolved. Germline lookup yields CDR1 SGDLS and CDR2 YYNGEE. The germline V and J ends were trimmed by 0 bases and 3 bases, with 9 bases remaining between them. The length of the CDR3 is 14 residues.

CDR3 sequence: CASSLARGTWDTQYF. Written as DNA, the CDR3 is TGTGCCAGCAGCCTCGCAAGGGGCACATGGGATACGCAGTATTTT. The chain links TRBV7-6 to TRBJ2-3; possible D gene TRBD1, 5 bases. Germline CDR1 is SGHVS and CDR2 is FNYEAQ. The CDR3 consists of 15 residues. V shed 5 bases and J shed 6 bases, with 18 bases lying between them.

The chain links TRBV2 to TRBJ2-7; D may be TRBD2 (7 bases). Per the germline V gene, CDR1 is SNHLY and CDR2 is FYNNEI. There are 15 residues in the CDR3. Between the trimmed V and J ends, which lost 4 bases and 7 bases, there was a span of 20 bases. The CDR3 nucleotides are TGTGCCAGCAGTGGGGGGGGCCAAAGGAGGGTTGAGCAGTACTTC. It encodes CASSGGGQRRVEQYF.

This sequence joins TRBV19 and TRBJ1-4, with D hard to call. The CDR3 has 12 residues. Germline-derived CDR1 and CDR2 are LNHDA and SQIVND (reference sequence). V lost 10 bases and J 5 bases, leaving 11 bases between the germline ends. For the CDR3, the DNA is TGTGCCACCGGGGTAATGAATGAAAAACTGTTTTTT. This codes for CATGVMNEKLFF.

The rearrangement uses TRBV2 and TRBJ2-7; TRBD1 matches 9 bases. This CDR3 has 13 residues. CDR1 and CDR2 (germline): SNHLY, FYNNEI. V shed 11 bases, J shed 6 bases, and the junction held 11 bases outside the gene matches. The CDR3 spells CAGQGQGAGEQYF. The CDR3, as DNA: TGTGCCGGACAGGGGCAGGGGGCGGGCGAGCAGTACTTC.

As regards this clone: In the same sample, other DNA sequences code for this CDR3. This chain uses TRBV19 with TRBJ2-2; D possibly corresponds to TRBD2 (5 bases). The CDR3 has 14 residues. The V end lost 3 bases, the J end lost 1 base, and 6 bases lay between the germline ends. Germline V gives CDR1 LNHDA, CDR2 SQIVND (reference sequence). Written as DNA, the CDR3 is TGTGCCAGTAGTATCCGGGGGAACACCGGGGAGCTGTTTTTT. It yields the protein CASSIRGNTGELFF.

This sequence joins TRBV10-3 and TRBJ1-2; D remains unclear. Germline assignment: CDR1 ENHRY and CDR2 SYGVKD. The CDR3 is made up of 13 amino acids. V lost 3 bases, J lost 1 base, and 6 bases lay in between. CDR3 DNA sequence: TGTGCCATCAGTGAAGATCTTAACTATGGCTACACCTTC. Amino acid sequence: CAISEDLNYGYTF.

The chain employs TRBV29-1 and TRBJ1-3; 7 bases fit TRBD1. This CDR3 is 14 amino acids long. After removal of 4 bases from V and 0 bases from J, the junction contained 3 bases not matched to a gene. The germline CDR1 and CDR2 sequences are SQVTM and ANQGSEA. The CDR3 sequence is CSVASGGSGNTIYF. The CDR3 DNA reads TGCAGCGTTGCCTCAGGGGGCTCTGGAAACACCATATATTTT.

The rearrangement uses TRBV6-6 and TRBJ2-5; D is possibly TRBD1 (5 bases). Germline V CDR1 and CDR2: MNHNY, SVGAGI (reference sequence). The CDR3 runs 13 residues. V gave up 2 bases and J gave up 1 base, with 5 bases separating them. CDR3 loop: CASSYDSQETQYF. CDR3 nucleotide sequence: TGTGCCAGCAGTTACGACAGCCAAGAGACCCAGTACTTC.

The chain carries TRBV5-6 and TRBJ2-7; D is perhaps TRBD1 (6 bases). The germline V and J ends were trimmed by 4 bases and 3 bases, with 14 bases remaining between them. The germline V gene has CDR1 SGHDT and CDR2 YYEEEE. CDR3 size: 14 residues. CDR3 sequence: CASSGIPGHYEQYF. The CDR3 DNA reads as TGTGCCAGCAGCGGCATCCCGGGACACTACGAGCAGTACTTC. The variable domain in full, with the rest retrieved from reference TRBV5-6 and TRBJ2-7, is DAGVTQSPTHLIKTRGQQVTLRCSPKSGHDTVSWYQQALGQGPQFIFQYYEEEERQRGNFPDRFSGHQFPNYSSELNVNALLLGDSALYLCASSGIPGHYEQYFGPGTRLTVT.

This rearrangement joins TRBV10-3 to TRBJ2-2; TRBD2 matches at 11 bases. The CDR3 spans 14 residues. V was pared by 4 bases and J by 5 bases, with 0 bases of the junction left unmatched. Germline lookup yields CDR1 ENHRY and CDR2 SYGVKD. CDR3 protein: CAISASGGTGELFF. CDR3 sequence (DNA): TGTGCCATCAGTGCTAGCGGGGGGACCGGGGAGCTGTTTTTT.

The chain links TRBV4-2 to TRBJ2-6; D possibly corresponds to TRBD1 (6 bases). Trimming shortened V by 3 bases and J by 2 bases, and 8 bases separated the two germline ends. Per germline, CDR1 LGHNA and CDR2 YNFKEQ. This CDR3 has 15 amino acids. CDR3 in amino acids: CASSQGAAGANVLTF. CDR3 coding DNA: TGTGCCAGCAGCCAGGGGGCGGCTGGGGCCAACGTCCTGACTTTC.

This clone was counted between two and nine times. This rearrangement joins TRBV27 to TRBJ1-6; 8 bases are shared with TRBD1. With 6 bases clipped from V and 7 bases from J, the junction kept 8 bases outside the gene matches. Germline lookup yields CDR1 MNHEY and CDR2 SMNVEV (reference sequence). The length of the CDR3 is 15 residues. CDR3 amino acids: CASRITGTGNSPLHF. CDR3 DNA sequence: TGTGCCAGCAGAATAACCGGGACAGGAAATTCACCCCTCCACTTT.

The chain uses TRBV5-4 and TRBJ1-2; TRBD1 might be the D (6 bases). This CDR3 is 13 amino acids long. The germline V gene has CDR1 SGHNT and CDR2 YYREEE (reference sequence). V was trimmed by 4 bases and J by 2 bases, leaving 9 bases between them. CDR3 nucleotide sequence: TGTGCCAGCAGCGTTGGACAGAACTATGGCTACACCTTC. Its protein product is CASSVGQNYGYTF.

Only one count was recorded for this clone. V usage is TRBV5-4 and J usage is TRBJ2-3; 7 positions match TRBD1. The CDR3 sequence is 15 residues long. V was pared by 0 bases and J by 4 bases, with 5 bases of the junction left unmatched. The germline V gene has CDR1 SGHNT and CDR2 YYREEE (reference sequence). CDR3 bases: TGTGCCAGCAGCTTGGTAGGGGGCGCCGCAGATACGCAGTATTTT. Protein: CASSLVGGAADTQYF.

The J gene is TRBJ2-7, the V gene TRBV7-8; a weak D match, TRBD1 (6 bases). V was clipped by 3 bases and J by 6 bases, with 18 bases between them. There are 15 residues in the CDR3. Per the germline V gene, CDR1 is SGHVS and CDR2 is FQNEAQ. CDR3 coding DNA: TGTGCCAGCAGCTTCGGGACATCTGGGGGTGGCGAGCAGTACTTC. Its translation: CASSFGTSGGGEQYF.